This is a list of T cell receptor beta chains from one sample in a study of graft-versus-host responses after intestinal transplantation. Antigen specificity for these receptors is unknown. The data were produced by immunoSEQ multiplex PCR, yet TCRdb's version contains in-frame clones alone and is incomplete. The table lists about 100,000 clones, roughly nine tenths of them singletons. The sample consisted of unstimulated CD4+ T cells sorted from spleen or lymph node cells, taken before transplant. The receptor set was obtained from a human donor who was the organ donor for an intestinal transplant. Both conserved end residues are part of each CDR3. Fields, in order: D gene, V gene, clone size, J gene, CDR3 DNA, CDR3 protein. A D gene is named only where the DNA matches it firmly. Part of the rows lack a size; the others show once, few, many or a class for expanded clones.

d_call: NA; v_call: TRBV30; clone_size: NA; j_call: TRBJ2-7; cdr3_nt: TGTGCCTGGACCACGGGCGGGGTTTCCTACGAGCAGTACTTC; cdr3_aa: CAWTTGGVSYEQYF
d_call: NA; v_call: TRBV9; clone_size: NA; j_call: TRBJ1-3; cdr3_nt: TGTGCCAGCAGCGTAGGGGAGAGCTCTGGAAACACCATATATTTT; cdr3_aa: CASSVGESSGNTIYF
d_call: NA; v_call: TRBV2; clone_size: once; j_call: TRBJ1-6; cdr3_nt: TGTGCCAGCAGTACACAGGGTTTTAACAATTCACCCCTCCACTTT; cdr3_aa: CASSTQGFNNSPLHF
d_call: TRBD1; v_call: TRBV29-1; clone_size: NA; j_call: TRBJ2-7; cdr3_nt: TGCAGCGTGGGGACAGGGACAGGCTACGAGCAGTACTTC; cdr3_aa: CSVGTGTGYEQYF
d_call: TRBD1; v_call: TRBV6-1; clone_size: medium-sized; j_call: TRBJ1-1; cdr3_nt: TGTGCCAGCAGGGAACAGGGGGCGGTGGGTGAAGCTTTCTTT; cdr3_aa: CASREQGAVGEAFF
d_call: NA; v_call: TRBV28; clone_size: NA; j_call: TRBJ1-2; cdr3_nt: TGTGCCATCCTACCAGGGGACCTCTCTAACTATGGCTACACCTTC; cdr3_aa: CAILPGDLSNYGYTF
d_call: NA; v_call: TRBV6-1; clone_size: NA; j_call: TRBJ2-7; cdr3_nt: TGTGCCAGCAGGTGGGGCGCGGGCGAGTCCTACGAGCAGTACTTC; cdr3_aa: CASRWGAGESYEQYF
d_call: NA; v_call: TRBV28; clone_size: NA; j_call: TRBJ1-1; cdr3_nt: TGTGCCAGCAGTTTTGGGGGACAGAACACTGAAGCTTTCTTT; cdr3_aa: CASSFGGQNTEAFF
d_call: TRBD1; v_call: TRBV19; clone_size: NA; j_call: TRBJ2-7; cdr3_nt: TGTGCCAGTAGCTACCGGGACAGGGATTACTACGAGCAGTACTTC; cdr3_aa: CASSYRDRDYYEQYF
d_call: NA; v_call: TRBV2; clone_size: NA; j_call: TRBJ1-2; cdr3_nt: TGTGCCAGCAGTGAAGCTCCGGGATTCTATGGCTACACCTTC; cdr3_aa: CASSEAPGFYGYTF
d_call: TRBD1; v_call: TRBV6-1; clone_size: once; j_call: TRBJ1-2; cdr3_nt: TGTGCCAGCAGTGAACCCTCGGACAGGGGAGCGAGAGGTGGCTACACCTTC; cdr3_aa: CASSEPSDRGARGGYTF
d_call: NA; v_call: TRBV7-9; clone_size: NA; j_call: TRBJ1-2; cdr3_nt: TGTGCCAGCAGCTCTACCCTTCCCGGGTATGGCTACACCTTC; cdr3_aa: CASSSTLPGYGYTF
d_call: NA; v_call: TRBV7-7; clone_size: once; j_call: TRBJ1-5; cdr3_nt: TGTGCCAGCAGCTTAGCGTATCAGCCCCAGCATTTT; cdr3_aa: CASSLAYQPQHF
d_call: NA; v_call: TRBV6-5; clone_size: NA; j_call: TRBJ1-2; cdr3_nt: TGTGCCAGCAGTGCAGGGCTCGGCTACACCTTC; cdr3_aa: CASSAGLGYTF
d_call: TRBD1; v_call: TRBV11-2; clone_size: NA; j_call: TRBJ1-2; cdr3_nt: TGTGCCAGCAGCCGGACAGGAGACTATGGCTACACCTTC; cdr3_aa: CASSRTGDYGYTF
d_call: NA; v_call: TRBV5-1; clone_size: NA; j_call: TRBJ2-7; cdr3_nt: TGCGCCAGCAGCCCCCGTGATCCCCCCTACGAGCAGTACTTC; cdr3_aa: CASSPRDPPYEQYF
d_call: TRBD2; v_call: TRBV27; clone_size: once; j_call: TRBJ2-7; cdr3_nt: TGTGCCACCGCCCTGGGGAGCGGGGCACCCTACGAGCAGTACTTC; cdr3_aa: CATALGSGAPYEQYF
d_call: TRBD1; v_call: TRBV5-1; clone_size: NA; j_call: TRBJ1-4; cdr3_nt: TGCGCCAGCAGCCGGACAGGGGTAGGTGAAAAACTGTTTTTT; cdr3_aa: CASSRTGVGEKLFF